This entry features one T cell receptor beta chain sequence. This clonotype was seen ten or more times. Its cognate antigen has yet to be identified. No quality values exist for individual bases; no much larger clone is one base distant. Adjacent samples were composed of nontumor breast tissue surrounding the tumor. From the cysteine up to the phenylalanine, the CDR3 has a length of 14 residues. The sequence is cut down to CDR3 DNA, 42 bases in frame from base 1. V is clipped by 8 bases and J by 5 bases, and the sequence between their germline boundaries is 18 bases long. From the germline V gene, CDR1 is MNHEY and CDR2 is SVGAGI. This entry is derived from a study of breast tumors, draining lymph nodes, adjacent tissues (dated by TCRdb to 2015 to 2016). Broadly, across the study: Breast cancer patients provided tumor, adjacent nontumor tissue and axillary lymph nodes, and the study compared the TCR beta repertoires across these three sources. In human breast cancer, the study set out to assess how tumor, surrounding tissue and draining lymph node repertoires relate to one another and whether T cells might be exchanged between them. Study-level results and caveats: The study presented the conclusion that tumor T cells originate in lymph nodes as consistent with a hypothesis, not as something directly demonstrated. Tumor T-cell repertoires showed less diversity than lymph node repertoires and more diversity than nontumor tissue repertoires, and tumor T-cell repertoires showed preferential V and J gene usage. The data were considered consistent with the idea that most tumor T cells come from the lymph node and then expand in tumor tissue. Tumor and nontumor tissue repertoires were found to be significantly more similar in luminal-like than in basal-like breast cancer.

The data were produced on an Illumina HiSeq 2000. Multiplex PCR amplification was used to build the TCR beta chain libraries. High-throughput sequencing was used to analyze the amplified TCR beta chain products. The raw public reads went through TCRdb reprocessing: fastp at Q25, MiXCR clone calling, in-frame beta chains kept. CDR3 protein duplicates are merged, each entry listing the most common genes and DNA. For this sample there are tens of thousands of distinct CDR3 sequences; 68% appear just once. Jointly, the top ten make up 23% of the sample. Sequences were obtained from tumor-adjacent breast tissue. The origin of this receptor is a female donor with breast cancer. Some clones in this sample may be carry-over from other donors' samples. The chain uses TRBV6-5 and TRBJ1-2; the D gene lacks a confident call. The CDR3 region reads CASCLRAGGYGYTF. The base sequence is TGTGCCAGCTGCTTGAGGGCCGGCGGATATGGCTACACCTTC.